These 21 T cell receptor beta chains originate from one sample sequenced in a study of blood T cell repertoires in COVID-19. TCRdb's copy holds only in-frame clones and misses some; the assay was immunoSEQ multiplex PCR. The data hold roughly 250,000 clones, with 65% to 90% observed a single time. Sequenced input: peripheral blood. All receptors come from a woman in her fifties or sixties with active or convalescent COVID-19.

The count of this clone is one. This chain uses TRBV30 with TRBJ2-7; 10 bases agree with TRBD2. CDR3 length: 14 residues. V gave up 0 bases and J gave up 5 bases; unmatched junction bases: 4. The germline V gene has CDR1 GTSNPN and CDR2 SVGIG (reference sequence). The CDR3 protein is CAWSVGAGGHEQYF. The DNA of the CDR3 is TGTGCCTGGAGTGTTGGAGCGGGGGGGCACGAGCAGTACTTC.

The rearrangement joins TRBV9 to TRBJ2-7; unclear D gene. The V and J ends lost 2 bases and 2 bases respectively, with 14 bases between them. Germline V CDR1 and CDR2: SGDLS, YYNGEE. The CDR3 has 15 residues. The CDR3 protein is CASSVTGFGAYEQYF. In DNA, the CDR3 is TGTGCCAGCAGCGTCACCGGGTTTGGAGCCTACGAGCAGTACTTC.

The chain links TRBV6-5 to TRBJ1-1; TRBD1 matches 8 bases. The CDR3 runs 14 residues. J lost 1 base, V lost 6 bases, and 4 bases had no gene match. The germline gives CDR1 MNHEY, CDR2 SVGAGI. The CDR3: CASSKDRANTEAFF. CDR3 bases: TGTGCCAGCAGCAAGGACAGGGCGAACACTGAAGCTTTCTTT.

This clone is a singleton in its sample. This rearrangement joins TRBV7-2 to TRBJ2-3; TRBD1 aligns across 8 bases. Per the germline V gene, CDR1 is SGHTA and CDR2 is FQGNSA. This CDR3 comprises 14 residues. The trim removed 5 bases at V and 4 bases at J, leaving 5 bases unmatched. In DNA form, the CDR3 reads TGTGCCAGCAGCCCAGGACAGGGACCAGATACGCAGTATTTT. It codes for CASSPGQGPDTQYF.

The V gene is TRBV6-5, the J gene TRBJ2-1; unclear D gene. The CDR3 spans 13 residues. CDR1 is MNHEY and CDR2 is SVGAGI in the germline V gene. V lost 7 bases and J lost 10, with 17 bases in between. This CDR3 reads CASTVPGVREQFF. As DNA, the CDR3 is TGTGCCAGCACGGTCCCGGGTGTGAGGGAGCAGTTCTTC.

This chain links TRBV5-1 with TRBJ1-1, with D hard to call. V was clipped by 5 bases and J by 6 bases, with 20 bases between them. Germline CDR1 and CDR2: SGHRS and YFSETQ. This CDR3 is built from 15 residues. The CDR3 here is CASSPLQDGSSEAFF. CDR3 DNA: TGCGCCAGCAGTCCCCTTCAGGATGGGTCGTCTGAAGCTTTCTTT. Filled out from reference TRBV5-1 and TRBJ1-1, the complete variable domain reads KAGVTQTPRYLIKTRGQQVTLSCSPISGHRSVSWYQQTPGQGLQFLFEYFSETQRNKGNFPGRFSGRQFSNSRSEMNVSTLELGDSALYLCASSPLQDGSSEAFFGQGTRLTVV.

This chain uses TRBV6-2 or TRBV6-3 with TRBJ2-2; 11 bases are a match to TRBD2. V trimming: 3 bases; J trimming: 0 bases; junction bases outside the gene matches: 3. The CDR3 is 17 residues long. The V gene's germline CDR1 is MNHEY and CDR2 SVGEGT. CDR3 protein: CASSYTSGGPNTGELFF. The CDR3, as DNA: TGTGCCAGCAGTTATACTAGCGGGGGCCCGAACACCGGGGAGCTGTTTTTT.

The gene calls are TRBV9 and TRBJ2-3; 7 nucleotides match TRBD1. CDR1 and CDR2 from the germline V gene are SGDLS and YYNGEE. Germline trimming cut 0 bases from V and 5 bases from J; bases unmatched to any gene: 3. This CDR3 region has 14 residues. DNA of the CDR3: TGTGCCAGCAGCGTAGGGACAGGCCTAGATACGCAGTATTTT. It translates to CASSVGTGLDTQYF.

The chain has TRBV14 and TRBJ1-1; D remains unclear. The CDR3 runs to 13 residues. The germline V gene encodes CDR1 SGHDN and CDR2 FVKESK. Trimming pared 2 bases from V and 1 base from J, leaving 5 bases between. The CDR3 sequence is CASSQSRNTEAFF. CDR3 in DNA: TGTGCCAGCAGCCAATCTAGGAACACTGAAGCTTTCTTT.

The CDR3 nucleotides are TGCGCCAGCAGCCAAGGACCGCGAGGGGGCTACGAGCAGTACTTC. Its protein is CASSQGPRGGYEQYF. The V call is TRBV4-3, the J call TRBJ2-7; a possible D gene is TRBD1 (6 bases). Trimming stripped 1 base from V and 3 bases from J, with 13 bases between. This CDR3 has 15 amino acids. Germline-derived CDR1 and CDR2 are LGHNA and YSLEER.

This chain uses TRBV11-1 with TRBJ1-2, with no clear D. Between the trimmed V and J ends, which lost 2 bases and 7 bases, there was a span of 8 bases. CDR1 SGHAT and CDR2 FQDESV come from the germline V gene (reference sequence). There are 12 residues in the CDR3. Here the CDR3 DNA reads TGTGCCAGCAGCTTAAGCGCGGGTGGCTACACCTTC. Protein: CASSLSAGGYTF.

The chain couples TRBV10-3 to TRBJ1-6; 8 bases are shared with TRBD1. This CDR3 has 15 residues. With V trimmed by 3 bases and J by 6 bases, 4 bases remained unmatched. Germline values: CDR1 ENHRY, CDR2 SYGVKD. The CDR3 loop reads CAISERDRSNSPLHF. CDR3 bases: TGTGCCATCAGTGAAAGGGACAGGAGTAATTCACCCCTCCACTTT.

This clone is a singleton in its sample. V and J are TRBV27 and TRBJ2-1; the D gene is possibly TRBD2 (6 bases). The CDR3 runs 15 residues. The germline V gene encodes CDR1 MNHEY and CDR2 SMNVEV (reference sequence). V was cut by 8 bases and J by 8 bases, with 22 bases left in between. For the CDR3, the DNA is TGTGCCAGCCGAACCGGCGGGGAGCGTTACTATGAGCAGTTCTTC. This translates into CASRTGGERYYEQFF.

The CDR3 nucleotides read TGTGCCAGCAGCTTAGATACCCCCCCTCTAGCGGGAGAGGGCGCAGATACGCAGTATTTT. Translation: CASSLDTPPLAGEGADTQYF. This chain joins TRBV11-3 and TRBJ2-3, with 10 bases lining up with TRBD2. V shed 0 bases, J shed 4 bases, and the junction held 16 bases outside the gene matches. This CDR3 region has 20 residues. Germline loops: CDR1 SGHNT, CDR2 YENEEA. The entire variable domain, with the rest obtained from reference TRBV11-3 and TRBJ2-3, is as follows: EAGVVQSPRYKIIEKKQPVAFWCNPISGHNTLYWYLQNLGQGPELLIRYENEEAVDDSQLPKDRFSAERLKGVDSTLKIQPAELGDSAVYLCASSLDTPPLAGEGADTQYFGPGTRLTVL.

The chain combines TRBV12-5 with TRBJ1-2; D is possibly TRBD1 (5 bases). Between the trimmed V and J ends, which lost 7 bases and 7 bases, there was a span of 13 bases. CDR3 length: 12 amino acids. Germline V gene lookup returns CDR1 LGHNT and CDR2 FRNRAP. CDR3 in amino acids: CASDRGFGGYTF. The CDR3 region has the DNA TGTGCTAGTGACCGGGGGTTTGGTGGCTACACCTTC. The variable domain in full, with the rest retrieved from reference TRBV12-5 and TRBJ1-2, is DARVTQTPRHKVTEMGQEVTMRCQPILGHNTVFWYRQTMMQGLELLAYFRNRAPLDDSGMPKDRFSAEMPDATLATLKIQPSEPRDSAVYFCASDRGFGGYTFGSGTRLTVV.

V gene TRBV6-5 combines with J gene TRBJ2-7; 8 nucleotides match TRBD1. J lost 4 bases, V lost 6 bases, and 8 bases had no gene match. CDR3 length: 14 residues. Per germline, CDR1 MNHEY and CDR2 SVGAGI. As DNA, the CDR3 is TGTGCCAGCAGCCCCAGACAGGGGAAATACGAGCAGTACTTC. It codes for CASSPRQGKYEQYF.

The CDR3 loop reads CASSLGGEGGTEAFF. DNA for the CDR3: TGCGCCAGCAGCTTGGGAGGGGAGGGAGGCACTGAAGCTTTCTTT. The genes are TRBV5-1 and TRBJ1-1; D is possibly TRBD1 (5 bases). The germline V and J ends were trimmed by 0 bases and 4 bases, with 13 bases remaining between them. Germline-derived CDR1 and CDR2 are SGHRS and YFSETQ. The CDR3 has 15 residues. The variable domain in full, with the rest retrieved from reference TRBV5-1 and TRBJ1-1, is KAGVTQTPRYLIKTRGQQVTLSCSPISGHRSVSWYQQTPGQGLQFLFEYFSETQRNKGNFPGRFSGRQFSNSRSEMNVSTLELGDSALYLCASSLGGEGGTEAFFGQGTRLTVV.

CDR3 region: CASSLSPGNQPQHF. In nucleotides, the CDR3 is TGTGCCAGCAGCTTATCGCCAGGGAATCAGCCCCAGCATTTT. The V and J genes are TRBV7-2 and TRBJ1-5; D might be TRBD1 (5 bases). V was clipped by 2 bases and J by 4 bases, with 9 bases between them. Per the germline V gene, CDR1 is SGHTA and CDR2 is FQGNSA. The CDR3 is 14 amino acids. The full variable domain, in which reference TRBV7-2 and TRBJ1-5 provide the parts outside the CDR3, is GAGVSQSPSNKVTEKGKDVELRCDPISGHTALYWYRQSLGQGLEFLIYFQGNSAPDKSGLPSDRFSAERTGGSVSTLTIQRTQQEDSAVYLCASSLSPGNQPQHFGDGTRLSIL.

The chain is built from TRBV15 and TRBJ2-3; D is possibly TRBD2 (6 bases). V gave up 0 bases and J gave up 2 bases, with 15 bases separating them. The CDR3 has 17 amino acids. Germline V gene lookup returns CDR1 LNHNV and CDR2 YYDKDF (reference sequence). DNA for the CDR3: TGTGCCACCAGCAGAGATCTAATTAGCGGTTACACAGATACGCAGTATTTT. It encodes CATSRDLISGYTDTQYF.

The CDR3 loop is CASSQPQGPYSNQPQHF. The CDR3 DNA reads TGTGCCAGCAGCCAACCCCAGGGCCCATATAGCAATCAGCCCCAGCATTTT. The V gene is TRBV6-2 or TRBV6-3, the J gene TRBJ1-5, with a tentative D call TRBD1 (5 bases). Trimming left V 6 bases short and J 0 bases short, with 18 bases between. CDR1 and CDR2 (germline): MNHEY, SVGEGT. This CDR3 is 17 amino acids long.

J is TRBJ1-1 and V is TRBV3-1 (or the pseudogene TRBV3-2); D may be TRBD1 (6 bases). There are 13 residues in the CDR3. CDR1 is LGHDT, CDR2 YNNKEL, per germline (reference sequence). V lost 1 base to trimming and J lost 10 bases, with 13 bases between them. As DNA, the CDR3 is TGTGCCAGCAGCCAAGGGGGGCCCGTGGCAGCTTTCTTT. Translated: CASSQGGPVAAFF.